This T cell receptor (beta chain) comes out of a study of technical replicates of blood from four donors. TCRdb's table, derived via immunoSEQ multiplex PCR, lists solely in-frame clones and lacks some. Among tens of thousands of clones, approximately 83% were seen once, and the ten largest hold roughly 4.6%. V shed 0 bases, J shed 3 bases, and the junction held 1 base outside the gene matches. CDR3 size: 14 residues. The germline V gene has CDR1 MNHEY and CDR2 SMNVEV (reference sequence). The sample was PBMCs. The rearrangement uses TRBV27 and TRBJ2-7; 8 positions agree with TRBD2. This sequence was found in a human donor in good health. Some clones in this sample may be carry-over from other donors' samples. The CDR3 DNA follows: TGTGCCAGCAGTTTATCTGCGGGAGGCTACGAGCAGTACTTC. This sequence encodes CASSLSAGGYEQYF.